Listed here are 12 T cell receptor beta chains from one sample, sequenced in a study of shared clonotypes between healthy human individuals. Sequencing was performed with immunoSEQ multiplex PCR; in TCRdb, only in-frame clones are kept and a portion is missing. The sample shows about 2.4 million clones, 93% of them seen only once. Sequenced input: naive CD4+ T cells from PBMCs. This sample's subset: CD45RA+ positively selected. The receptors were sampled from a man aged 18 to 29 in good health. Some clones in this sample may be carry-over from other donors' samples.

A single count supports this clone. The V and J genes are TRBV9 and TRBJ2-2; D is undetermined. The length of the CDR3 is 15 residues. Trimming pared 1 base from V and 1 base from J, leaving 8 bases between. Germline V lookup: CDR1 SGDLS, CDR2 YYNGEE. DNA of the CDR3: TGTGCCAGCAGCGTACTGTGGGAGAACACCGGGGAGCTGTTTTTT. Protein product: CASSVLWENTGELFF.

This clone was detected once. The chain recombines TRBV4-2 with TRBJ1-2, with 10 bases identical to TRBD1. From germline, CDR1 is LGHNA and CDR2 YNFKEQ. The CDR3 has 16 residues. Trimming cost V 1 base and J 2 bases; bases outside gene matches: 4. The CDR3 is CASSQGGTGENYGYTF. CDR3 sequence (DNA): TGTGCCAGCAGCCAAGGGGGGACAGGGGAGAACTATGGCTACACCTTC.

This clone is a singleton in its sample. V gene TRBV5-4 combines with J gene TRBJ2-7; D perhaps matches TRBD1 (6 bases). Looked up from germline, CDR1 is SGHNT and CDR2 is YYREEE (reference sequence). Trimming took 0 bases from V and 2 from J, leaving 15 bases between them. CDR3 length: 16 residues. The CDR3 is CASSLGWAGVPYEQYF. In nucleotides, the CDR3 is TGTGCCAGCAGCTTGGGATGGGCAGGGGTTCCCTACGAGCAGTACTTC.

The V gene is TRBV7-3, the J gene TRBJ2-1; 10 bases fit TRBD2. Trimming at V came to 2 bases and at J to 8 bases, leaving 15 bases not matched to a gene. The CDR3 has 18 amino acids. From germline, CDR1 is SGHTA and CDR2 FQGTGA. The CDR3 is CASSLFPLSSGSLDEQFF. Here the CDR3 DNA reads TGTGCCAGCAGCTTATTTCCCCTCTCTAGCGGGAGTTTAGATGAGCAGTTCTTC.

The chain carries TRBV4-1 and TRBJ2-3; D may be TRBD2 (6 bases). Per the germline V gene, CDR1 is MGHRA and CDR2 is YSYEKL. The CDR3 spans 15 residues. With 4 bases removed from V and 1 base from J, the gap between germline ends came to 12 bases. The CDR3 DNA is TGCGCCAGCAGCCTAGCGGCCGGGGGCACAGATACGCAGTATTTT. Protein sequence: CASSLAAGGTDTQYF.

The chain recombines TRBV14 with TRBJ2-1; 14 bases are a match to TRBD2. The J segment lost 0 bases and the V segment lost 7 bases, leaving 11 bases of the junction unmatched. Germline CDR1 reads SGHDN; CDR2 reads FVKESK. CDR3 length equals 19 residues. The CDR3 coding sequence is TGTGCCAGCACCCAGGGACTAGCGGGAGCCCGGAGCTCCTACAATGAGCAGTTCTTC. Translating it yields CASTQGLAGARSSYNEQFF.

V gene TRBV5-1 combines with J gene TRBJ2-7; tentatively, D is TRBD2 (6 bases). V was clipped by 0 bases and J by 7 bases, with 14 bases between them. This CDR3 comprises 14 residues. The germline V gene has CDR1 SGHRS and CDR2 YFSETQ. CDR3 protein: CASSLAYAEGEQYF. CDR3 DNA: TGCGCCAGCAGCTTGGCTTATGCGGAGGGTGAGCAGTACTTC.

The V gene is TRBV28, the J gene TRBJ1-4; 9 bases are shared with TRBD1. The ends lost 5 bases at V and 8 bases at J; junction bases unmatched: 6. Germline CDR1 reads MDHEN; CDR2 reads SYDVKM. The length of the CDR3 is 14 residues. The DNA for the CDR3 is TGTGCCAGCAGTCGGGACAGGGTACGCGAAAAACTGTTTTTT. Amino acids: CASSRDRVREKLFF.

The chain joins TRBV30 to TRBJ2-3; 10 bases line up with TRBD2. V was clipped by 0 bases and J by 0 bases; unmatched bases: 6. This CDR3 is built from 17 residues. Germline V lookup: CDR1 GTSNPN, CDR2 SVGIG (reference sequence). The CDR3 reads CAWSVWASGSSTDTQYF. The CDR3 nucleotides read TGTGCCTGGAGTGTTTGGGCTAGCGGGAGCAGCACAGATACGCAGTATTTT.

V usage is TRBV28 and J usage is TRBJ1-2; 7 bases map to TRBD1. Germline V CDR1 and CDR2: MDHEN, SYDVKM. Trimming cost V 8 bases and J 8 bases; bases outside gene matches: 14. The CDR3 covers 14 residues. CDR3 nucleotides: TGTGCCAGCGGGGACCTTGGACAGGCAGCCGGCTACACCTTC. Protein sequence: CASGDLGQAAGYTF.

The CDR3 sequence: CAWRTSRTLLSTDTQYF. The CDR3, as DNA: TGTGCCTGGAGGACCTCAAGGACTCTACTTAGCACAGATACGCAGTATTTT. The chain employs TRBV30 and TRBJ2-3, with TRBD2 as a possible D gene (5 bases). Between the trimmed V and J ends, which lost 3 bases and 0 bases, there was a span of 19 bases. This CDR3 contains 17 residues. Germline CDR1 and CDR2: GTSNPN and SVGIG (reference sequence).

A note on this clone: The same CDR3 also results from other DNA sequences found in this sample. This rearrangement joins TRBV30 to TRBJ1-5; no clear D gene. Deletions cut 0 bases from V and 6 bases from J, with 6 bases between. CDR3 length equals 12 residues. The germline gives CDR1 GTSNPN, CDR2 SVGIG (reference sequence). CDR3 nucleotides: TGTGCCTGGAGTGTACTAGGTCAGCCCCAGCATTTT. Translation gives CAWSVLGQPQHF.